The 26 T cell receptor beta chains below come from one sample, sequenced in a study. Using its own MiXCR run on the 5' RACE reads, TCRdb lists one record per CDR3 protein. This table holds tens of thousands of distinct CDR3 sequences, less than 30% found once. The material sequenced was memory CD4+ T cells sorted from a lymph node. Stated subset: memory CD4+ T cells, CD4+CD45RO+CD25-. The receptors here all came from a female donor with breast cancer.

The chain has TRBV6-1 and TRBJ1-2; TRBD1 might be the D (5 bases). Trimming removed 0 bases at V and 2 bases at J, with 10 bases between. The CDR3 extends over 15 amino acids. Germline CDR1 MNHNS, CDR2 SASEGT. The CDR3 DNA follows: TGTGCCAGCAGTGAAGCTTTAGGGGCGAACTATGGCTACACCTTC. This sequence encodes CASSEALGANYGYTF.

The chain uses TRBV7-3 and TRBJ2-5, with 8 positions matching TRBD1. Germline CDR1 SGHTA, CDR2 FQGTGA. With V trimmed by 5 bases and J by 4 bases, 6 bases remained unmatched. This CDR3 region has 14 residues. The CDR3 sequence: CASSQTGELETQYF. The CDR3 DNA follows: TGTGCCAGCAGCCAGACAGGGGAATTAGAGACCCAGTACTTC.

This chain uses TRBV20-1 with TRBJ2-1; 7 nucleotides line up with TRBD1. The V segment lost 5 bases and the J segment 2 bases; nucleotides outside the gene matches: 15. Germline CDR1 and CDR2: DFQATT and SNEGSKA (reference sequence). The CDR3 covers 17 residues. CDR3 coding DNA: TGCAGTGCTGACCCACGGGTACGACAGGGCGCCTACAATGAGCAGTTCTTC. Amino acids: CSADPRVRQGAYNEQFF.

This clonotype has just a few counts. This sequence joins TRBV5-1 and TRBJ2-3; 10 bases line up with TRBD1. The CDR3 is made up of 14 amino acids. Looked up from germline, CDR1 is SGHRS and CDR2 is YFSETQ. V was pared by 4 bases and J by 6 bases, with 5 bases of the junction left unmatched. Written as DNA, the CDR3 is TGCGCCAGCAGCGCTGGACAGGGGGTGGATACGCAGTATTTT. Translation: CASSAGQGVDTQYF.

This rearrangement joins TRBV3-1 to TRBJ2-7; no clear D gene. The CDR3 consists of 12 residues. Deletions cut 0 bases from V and 4 bases from J, with 4 bases between. CDR1 LGHDT and CDR2 YNNKEL come from the germline V gene (reference sequence). CDR3 bases: TGTGCCAGCAGCCAAGATCAATACGAGCAGTACTTC. This gives the protein CASSQDQYEQYF.

This clonotype has a handful of counts. The chain links TRBV5-1 to TRBJ1-2, with 7 bases that match TRBD1. V shed 4 bases and J 2 bases; nucleotides not matched to a gene: 5. Per germline, CDR1 SGHRS and CDR2 YFSETQ. The CDR3 has 14 residues. The CDR3 spells CASSPRDRNYGYTF. CDR3 DNA: TGCGCCAGCAGCCCAAGGGACAGAAACTATGGCTACACCTTC.

This sequence joins TRBV2 and TRBJ1-2; D may be TRBD1 (5 bases). Germline CDR1 and CDR2: SNHLY and FYNNEI. V dropped 6 bases and J dropped 9 bases, with 14 bases sitting between them. The CDR3 is 12 amino acids. The CDR3 nucleotides read TGTGCCAGCAGAGAGGGGATCAGAAGCTACACCTTC. Protein sequence: CASREGIRSYTF.

The chain combines TRBV6-1 with TRBJ2-7; D gene unclear. The CDR3 is 13 residues long. Between the trimmed V and J ends, which lost 2 bases and 3 bases, there was a span of 8 bases. The germline V gene has CDR1 MNHNS and CDR2 SASEGT. CDR3 region: CASSELTNYEQYF. The CDR3 coding sequence is TGTGCCAGCAGTGAATTAACCAACTACGAGCAGTACTTC.

This rearrangement joins TRBV19 to TRBJ2-1; unclear D gene. Trimming took 4 bases from V and 4 from J, leaving 11 bases between them. The CDR3 loop spans 14 amino acids. Germline assignment: CDR1 LNHDA and CDR2 SQIVND (reference sequence). CDR3 DNA sequence: TGTGCCAGTAGTACCCAGAGACATTACAATGAGCAGTTCTTC. Amino acids: CASSTQRHYNEQFF.

This clonotype was seen only a few times. At one end the junction does not follow the germline gene, possibly because of a read error. V gene TRBV4-2 combines with J gene TRBJ2-5; perhaps D is TRBD1 or TRBD2 (6 bases each). The CDR3 length is 16 residues. Germline loops: CDR1 LGHNA, CDR2 YNFKEQ. The CDR3 DNA is TGCGCCAGCAGCCCGCCGGGGGCGGGAAGGGAGGAGACCCAGTACTTC. Protein product: CASSPPGAGREETQYF.

The chain recombines TRBV28 with TRBJ1-6; D might be TRBD1 (5 bases). The germline V gene has CDR1 MDHEN and CDR2 SYDVKM. The CDR3 consists of 15 residues. The V end was cut by 5 bases, the J end by 6 bases, with 14 bases between. The DNA of the CDR3 is TGTGCCAGCAGTACCGGGGGGGAGGGTAATTCACCCCTCCACTTT. It yields the protein CASSTGGEGNSPLHF.

V usage is TRBV9 and J usage is TRBJ2-3; possibly TRBD1 or TRBD2 for D (6 bases each). Germline V gene data show CDR1 as SGDLS and CDR2 as YYNGEE. This CDR3 is built from 14 residues. Trimming took 2 bases from V and 6 from J, leaving 13 bases between them. CDR3: CASSVWGAADTQYF. The CDR3 bases are TGTGCCAGCAGCGTGTGGGGGGCGGCGGATACGCAGTATTTT.

The CDR3 sequence: CASSRPGGGGTQETQYF. The CDR3 bases are TGTGCCAGCAGCCGACCTGGCGGGGGGGGGACTCAAGAGACCCAGTACTTC. The rearrangement links TRBV7-6 to TRBJ2-5, with TRBD2 identical over 9 bases. The germline CDR1 and CDR2 sequences are SGHVS and FNYEAQ. The CDR3 has 17 amino acids. V was pared by 5 bases and J by 2 bases, with 12 bases of the junction left unmatched.

Concerning this clonotype itself: A much larger clone differs from this one at a single base, so this may be a read error. This sequence joins TRBV20-1 and TRBJ2-6; 8 bases fit TRBD1. This CDR3 has 17 residues. Germline V gives CDR1 DFQATT, CDR2 SNEGSKA (reference sequence). Losses at the gene ends were 6 bases for V and 1 base for J; bases not matched to a gene: 11. Here the CDR3 reads CSAPRAGGPSGANVLTF. In DNA form, the CDR3 reads TGCAGTGCACCGAGGGCAGGGGGCCCGTCTGGGGCCAACGTCCTGACTTTC.

The chain combines TRBV27 with TRBJ1-1; D might be TRBD1 (5 bases). CDR3 length: 14 amino acids. Per the germline V gene, CDR1 is MNHEY and CDR2 is SMNVEV (reference sequence). V was pared by 3 bases and J by 6 bases, with 14 bases between. The CDR3 nucleotides read TGTGCCAGCAGTTTCAAACCTTGGGACCCTGAAGCTTTCTTT. Translating gives CASSFKPWDPEAFF.

The rearrangement joins TRBV7-6 to TRBJ1-1, with D unresolved. The CDR3 contains 12 residues. Trimming removed 3 bases at V and 8 bases at J, with 10 bases between. Germline CDR1 and CDR2: SGHVS and FNYEAQ. The CDR3 DNA reads as TGTGCCAGCAGCTTCCCAGAGCCGGAAGCTTTCTTT. Translation: CASSFPEPEAFF.

There are a few counts of this clonotype. The chain carries TRBV11-1 and TRBJ2-7; tentatively, D is TRBD1 (6 bases). The CDR3 is 14 amino acids. V was trimmed by 3 bases and J by 4 bases, leaving 13 bases between them. Looked up from germline, CDR1 is SGHAT and CDR2 is FQDESV (reference sequence). Here the CDR3 reads CASSLSPGQYEQYF. The CDR3 DNA follows: TGTGCCAGCAGCTTGTCCCCCGGACAGTACGAGCAGTACTTC.

This chain connects TRBV5-4 to TRBJ2-5, with TRBD1 matching 9 bases. CDR1 and CDR2 (germline): SGHNT, YYREEE (reference sequence). Unmatched junction bases numbered 7, after V lost 3 bases and J lost 7 bases. The CDR3 has 14 amino acids. CDR3 residues: CASSSGTGRRTQYF. CDR3 in DNA: TGTGCCAGCAGCTCCGGGACAGGGCGGCGGACCCAGTACTTC.

This clonotype was counted a few times. This chain connects TRBV7-6 to TRBJ2-1, with 11 bases that match TRBD2. The CDR3 is 17 residues long. Germline V gene data show CDR1 as SGHVS and CDR2 as FNYEAQ. Germline trimming cut 5 bases from V and 8 bases from J; bases unmatched to any gene: 14. The CDR3 sequence: CASSQPTSGSPFHEQFF. As DNA, the CDR3 is TGTGCCAGCAGCCAGCCCACTAGCGGGAGTCCCTTTCATGAGCAGTTCTTC.

The gene calls are TRBV9 and TRBJ2-3; the D gene is possibly TRBD2 (5 bases). This CDR3 contains 16 residues. Trimming removed 0 bases from V and 0 bases from J, with 11 bases in between. Germline values: CDR1 SGDLS, CDR2 YYNGEE. CDR3 DNA sequence: TGTGCCAGCAGCGTAGGAGAGGGAACTAGCACAGATACGCAGTATTTT. Translation: CASSVGEGTSTDTQYF. The complete variable domain, with remaining parts taken from reference TRBV9 and TRBJ2-3, reads DSGVTQTPKHLITATGQRVTLRCSPRSGDLSVYWYQQSLDQGLQFLIQYYNGEERAKGNILERFSAQQFPDLHSELNLSSLELGDSALYFCASSVGEGTSTDTQYFGPGTRLTVL.

Of note for this clonotype: No conserved phenylalanine or tryptophan ends this CDR3, so it is likely a read error. The chain combines TRBV20-1 with TRBJ2-7, with D tentatively TRBD2 (6 bases). From germline, CDR1 is DFQATT and CDR2 SNEGSKA (reference sequence). The CDR3 runs 15 residues. The CDR3 is CSQNRRDLTSSEQYS. The CDR3 DNA follows: TGCAGCCAGAACCGCCGGGACTTAACCTCCTCCGAGCAGTACTCC.

Turning to this clonotype: Since a much larger clone is just one base distant, this may be a read error. The rearrangement joins TRBV20-1 to TRBJ2-1, with 10 nucleotides matching TRBD2. V lost 3 bases and J lost 9; bases outside the gene matches: 20. Germline lookup yields CDR1 DFQATT and CDR2 SNEGSKA (reference sequence). This CDR3 spans 18 amino acids. The CDR3 DNA is TGCAGTGCTAGGGGAAGCACTAGCGGGACCCTGGGGGACACTGAGCAGTTCTTC. Translated: CSARGSTSGTLGDTEQFF.

The V gene is TRBV12-3 or TRBV12-4, the J gene TRBJ2-7; 8 bases match TRBD2. This CDR3 region has 14 residues. V was clipped by 4 bases and J by 10 bases; unmatched bases: 12. CDR3 protein: CASSYSSGLVGQYF. The DNA for the CDR3 is TGTGCCAGCAGTTACTCTAGCGGGCTGGTGGGACAGTACTTC.

This clonotype was counted only a few times. This chain connects TRBV20-1 to TRBJ2-1; 12 bases are a match to TRBD2. With V trimmed by 3 bases and J by 7 bases, 4 bases remained unmatched. This CDR3 has 14 amino acids. The germline gives CDR1 DFQATT, CDR2 SNEGSKA (reference sequence). The CDR3 reads CSASDGLAGNEQFF. The CDR3 nucleotides read TGCAGTGCTAGTGATGGACTAGCGGGAAATGAGCAGTTCTTC.

This clonotype was detected only a few times. The chain joins TRBV7-2 to TRBJ1-2; no firm D call. Trimming took off 1 base at V and 7 bases at J, with 16 bases between the two ends. CDR1 is SGHTA and CDR2 is FQGNSA in the germline V gene. The CDR3 extends over 15 amino acids. In nucleotides, the CDR3 is TGTGCCAGCAGCTTAGGTACGGGGATGGTGCGTGGCTACACCTTC. Translated, it gives CASSLGTGMVRGYTF.

This clonotype was seen only a few times. The J gene is TRBJ1-6, the V gene TRBV6-6, with D maybe TRBD1 (5 bases). V lost 0 bases and J lost 9, with 18 bases in between. The germline CDR1 and CDR2 sequences are MNHNY and SVGAGI (reference sequence). The CDR3 has 17 amino acids. The CDR3 is CASSYSGGRQGRSPLHF. The DNA for the CDR3 is TGTGCCAGCAGTTACTCGGGAGGGAGGCAGGGTCGTTCACCCCTCCACTTT.